The 2 T cell receptor beta chains below come from one sample, sequenced in a study of radiation and T cells in renal cell carcinoma (dated by TCRdb to about 2020). The library was made by the immunoSEQ multiplex PCR assay. TCRdb mirrors the immuneACCESS table, restricted to in-frame sequences. Some clones are absent from its copies; in checked studies, under half trace to an unresolved V gene, and the reason for the others is unknown. The sample profile shows more than 95,000 clones; about four fifths of them were found once. Of the sample, around 6.1% falls within the top ten clones. This sample's time point label indicates: blood 2 weeks post-SBRT. The treatment or condition label, as the study defines it: 15 Gy SBRT to primary tumor, nephrectomy 4 weeks later. This material consisted of blood, taken from a patient whose treatment included radiotherapy and nephrectomy. These receptors all stem from a man over 45 with renal cell carcinoma.

About this clone itself: Other DNA variants within this sample encode the same CDR3. The chain is built from TRBV2 and TRBJ2-1; perhaps TRBD2 as D (7 bases). The CDR3 consists of 14 residues. The V gene's germline CDR1 is SNHLY and CDR2 FYNNEI. V was cut by 4 bases and J by 5 bases, with 12 bases left in between. The CDR3 nucleotides are TGTGCCAGCAGTGGGGGGGGCAGGGACAATGAGCAGTTCTTC. It translates to CASSGGGRDNEQFF. Full variable domain (rest looked up from reference TRBV2 and TRBJ2-1): EPEVTQTPSHQVTQMGQEVILRCVPISNHLYFYWYRQILGQKVEFLVSFYNNEISEKSEIFDDQFSVERPDGSNFTLKIRSTKLEDSAMYFCASSGGGRDNEQFFGPGTRLTVL.

J is TRBJ2-3 and V is TRBV5-1; D ambiguous. The CDR3 covers 15 residues. Germline lookup yields CDR1 SGHRS and CDR2 YFSETQ. V gave up 3 bases and J gave up 5 bases, with 16 bases separating them. CDR3 region: CASSSTSEAGDTQYF. CDR3 coding DNA: TGCGCCAGCAGCTCAACCTCCGAGGCTGGAGATACGCAGTATTTT.